The 7 T cell receptor beta chains in this list originate from one sample, sequenced in a study of Ad26.COV2.S vaccination and SARS-CoV-2 variants. Profiled with immunoSEQ multiplex PCR; TCRdb holds only in-frame clones, not every one. The table includes approximately 300,000 clones, more than 70% detected once. Treatment defined: some 20 received Ad26.COV2.S at low or high dose, single or two shots; roughly 5 received placebo; per-sample allocation not given. Vaccine and placebo recipients were sampled on day 63 after the first injection. The sample in question was peripheral blood, obtained in a trial of Ad26.COV2.S vaccine versus placebo. The receptors shown here come from a person between 18 and 65 years old who received the Ad26.COV2.S COVID-19 vaccine or a placebo.

V is TRBV7-6 and J is TRBJ1-1; D possibly corresponds to TRBD1 (5 bases). The germline V gene has CDR1 SGHVS and CDR2 FNYEAQ. V shed 5 bases and J shed 4 bases, with 17 bases lying between them. CDR3 length: 15 residues. The CDR3 loop reads CASSTWTTQGTEAFF. The DNA of the CDR3 is TGTGCCAGCAGCACTTGGACCACTCAGGGCACTGAAGCTTTCTTT.

The chain couples TRBV7-9 to TRBJ1-1; D is undetermined. V shed 5 bases and J shed 5 bases, with 9 bases lying between them. Germline CDR1 is SEHNR and CDR2 is FQNEAQ (reference sequence). This CDR3 has 12 residues. CDR3: CASSRPGTEAFF. As DNA, the CDR3 is TGTGCCAGCAGCCGACCGGGGACTGAAGCTTTCTTT.

The genes are TRBV4-1 and TRBJ2-5; 12 nucleotides agree with TRBD1. V was pared by 1 base and J by 5 bases, with 5 bases of the junction left unmatched. Germline CDR1 and CDR2: MGHRA and YSYEKL. This CDR3 has 16 amino acids. The CDR3 spells CASSQGGQGAWETQYF. The CDR3 DNA is TGCGCCAGCAGCCAAGGGGGACAGGGGGCTTGGGAGACCCAGTACTTC.

The chain combines TRBV7-8 with TRBJ1-4; D may be TRBD1 (5 bases). Between the trimmed V and J ends, which lost 7 bases and 8 bases, there was a span of 14 bases. Germline CDR1 is SGHVS and CDR2 is FQNEAQ. The CDR3 is 13 residues long. CDR3 residues: CASKQRGREKLFF. CDR3 coding DNA: TGTGCCAGCAAACAGCGGGGCCGGGAAAAACTGTTTTTT. The variable domain in full, with the rest retrieved from reference TRBV7-8 and TRBJ1-4, is GAGVSQSPRYKVAKRGQDVALRCDPISGHVSLFWYQQALGQGPEFLTYFQNEAQLDKSGLPSDRFFAERPEGSVSTLKIQRTQQEDSAVYLCASKQRGREKLFFGSGTQLSVL.

The chain recombines TRBV6-5 with TRBJ1-2; 7 nucleotides match TRBD1. This CDR3 comprises 15 residues. Trimming cost V 4 bases and J 0 bases; bases outside gene matches: 5. The V gene's germline CDR1 is MNHEY and CDR2 SVGAGI. The CDR3 region has the DNA TGTGCCAGCAGTTCTACCAGGGGGACTAACTATGGCTACACCTTC. This codes for CASSSTRGTNYGYTF.

The chain links TRBV3-1 (or the pseudogene TRBV3-2) to TRBJ1-6; TRBD1 matches 10 bases. Unmatched junction bases numbered 3, after V lost 5 bases and J lost 8 bases. The germline V gene encodes CDR1 LGHDT and CDR2 YNNKEL (reference sequence). There are 14 residues in the CDR3. CDR3 in amino acids: CASSSTGGDSPLHF. CDR3 DNA sequence: TGTGCCAGCAGCTCGACAGGGGGCGATTCACCCCTCCACTTT.

V and J are TRBV12-3 or TRBV12-4 and TRBJ1-1, with TRBD1 as a possible D gene (5 bases). Trimming took off 6 bases at V and 1 base at J, with 9 bases between the two ends. The CDR3 spans 13 residues. Written as DNA, the CDR3 is TGTGCCAGCAGACAGGATCCGAACACTGAAGCTTTCTTT. It yields the protein CASRQDPNTEAFF.